This T cell receptor (beta chain) derives from a study of monozygotic twins with inflammatory bowel disease. General study results and limits: The data gave no support to a single strong IBD-associated signal or clonotype.

In regard to this clonotype: Its antigen is unidentified.

Using eight separate reactions per sample, the authors generated cDNA. Reprocessing the 5' RACE reads, TCRdb reports a single entry for every CDR3 protein and omits DNA. The sample has a few hundred thousand distinct CDR3 sequences; the top ten hold 2.5% to 3%. The germline V gene encodes CDR1 LNHDA and CDR2 SQIVND (reference sequence). The CDR3 covers 15 residues. Sequenced sample: blood. The clonotype originates from a human donor with ulcerative colitis or Crohn's disease, or a healthy co-twin of an affected twin (not recorded which). The V gene is TRBV19, the J gene TRBJ2-5; with no DNA, the TCRdb D assignment of TRBD2 cannot be verified. CDR3 protein: CASSRGGAGGETQYF.